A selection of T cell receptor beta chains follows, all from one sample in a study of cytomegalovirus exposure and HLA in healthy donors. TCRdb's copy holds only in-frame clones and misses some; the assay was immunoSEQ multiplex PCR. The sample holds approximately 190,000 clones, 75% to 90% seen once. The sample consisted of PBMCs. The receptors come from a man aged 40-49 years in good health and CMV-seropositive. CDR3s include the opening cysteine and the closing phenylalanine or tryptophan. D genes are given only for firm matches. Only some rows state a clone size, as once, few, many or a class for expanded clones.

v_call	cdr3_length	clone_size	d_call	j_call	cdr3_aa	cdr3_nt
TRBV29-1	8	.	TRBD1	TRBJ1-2	CSVTGGGF	TGCAGCGTCACAGGGGGAGGATTC
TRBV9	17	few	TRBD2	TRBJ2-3	CASSVAGLAGVTDTQYF	TGTGCCAGCAGCGTAGCGGGACTAGCGGGGGTCACAGATACGCAGTATTTT
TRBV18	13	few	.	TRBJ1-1	CASSPSRGAEAFF	TGTGCCAGCTCACCCTCCCGGGGGGCTGAAGCTTTCTTT
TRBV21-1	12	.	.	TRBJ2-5	CASSKGRETQYF	TGTGCCAGCAGCAAAGGCCGGGAGACCCAGTACTTC
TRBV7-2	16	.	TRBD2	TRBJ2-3	CASSLNAGGSTDTQYF	TGTGCCAGCAGCTTAAATGCGGGGGGGAGCACAGATACGCAGTATTTT
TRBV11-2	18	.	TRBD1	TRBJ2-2	CASSLVFRDRGLPGELFF	TGTGCCAGCAGCTTAGTTTTCCGGGACAGGGGTTTACCCGGGGAGCTGTTTTTT
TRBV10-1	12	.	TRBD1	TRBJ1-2	CASDRVRYGYTF	TGCGCCAGCGACAGGGTTCGGTATGGCTACACCTTC
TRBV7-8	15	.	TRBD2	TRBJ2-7	CASTLREGGAGEQYF	TGTGCCAGCACCCTCCGGGAGGGAGGGGCCGGCGAGCAGTACTTC
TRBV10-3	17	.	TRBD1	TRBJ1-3	CAISESADRNSGNTIYF	TGTGCCATCAGTGAGTCCGCGGACAGGAACTCTGGAAACACCATATATTTT
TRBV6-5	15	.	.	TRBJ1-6	CASSYAAGFDSPLHF	TGTGCCAGCAGTTACGCGGCAGGGTTTGATTCACCCCTCCACTTT
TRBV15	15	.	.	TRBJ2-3	CATSRGMANADTQYF	TGTGCCACCAGCCGCGGCATGGCCAACGCAGATACGCAGTATTTT
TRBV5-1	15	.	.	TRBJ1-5	CASSLEGGGNQPQHF	TGCGCCAGCAGCTTGGAAGGAGGGGGCAATCAGCCCCAGCATTTT
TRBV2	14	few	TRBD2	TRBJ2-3	CASSVSGGADTQYF	TGTGCCAGCAGTGTAAGCGGGGGGGCAGATACGCAGTATTTT
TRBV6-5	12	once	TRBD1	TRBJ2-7	CASTNRGSEQYF	TGTGCCAGCACTAACAGGGGATCCGAGCAGTACTTC
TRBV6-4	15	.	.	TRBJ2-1	CASSDGQGRNNEQFF	TGTGCCAGCAGTGACGGGCAGGGAAGGAACAATGAGCAGTTCTTC
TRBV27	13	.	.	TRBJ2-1	CASSFDFYNEQFF	TGTGCCAGCAGCTTCGACTTCTACAATGAGCAGTTCTTC
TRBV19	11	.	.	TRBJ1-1	CASQLNTEAFF	TGTGCCAGCCAGTTGAACACTGAAGCTTTCTTT
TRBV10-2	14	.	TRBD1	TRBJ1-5	CARGTGVSNQPQHF	TGCGCCAGGGGGACAGGGGTCTCCAATCAGCCCCAGCATTTT
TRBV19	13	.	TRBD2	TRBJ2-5	CASSTGGGETQYF	TGTGCCAGTAGTACGGGAGGAGGGGAGACCCAGTACTTC
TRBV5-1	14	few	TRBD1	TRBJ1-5	CASSLETGDQPQHF	TGCGCCAGCAGCTTGGAAACAGGGGATCAGCCCCAGCATTTT
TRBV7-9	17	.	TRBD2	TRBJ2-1	CASSFGGLAWRRNEQFF	TGTGCCAGCAGCTTCGGGGGACTAGCCTGGCGGCGGAATGAGCAGTTCTTC
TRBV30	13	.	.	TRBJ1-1	CAWSVQQGTEAFF	TGTGCCTGGAGTGTACAACAGGGCACTGAAGCTTTCTTT